Ten or more counts support the clone carrying this TCR beta chain. Its antigen is still unknown. The cDNA was synthesized by means of template-switch 5'RACE, which was carried out with 10-nucleotide random UMIs. The authors obtained over 160 million TCR-beta sequences from 15-18 subjects per sequencing run. TCRdb redid the calling of the 5' RACE reads with MiXCR, one entry per CDR3 protein. The sample shows about 74,000 distinct CDR3 sequences, less than 5.5% of them seen only once. This sample was included in a study of neurological immune-mediated disorders. CDR1 is SGHRS, CDR2 YFSETQ, per germline. CDR3 length equals 14 residues. The J segment lost 4 bases and the V segment lost 3 bases, leaving 6 bases of the junction unmatched. The study's findings and limits: One related-CDR3 cluster, which may be a signature, held the repertoires of 18 of 34 multiple sclerosis patients after phylogenetic grouping. HTLV-1-associated myelopathy ranked highest for TCR clonal expansion and multiple sclerosis lowest, beneath healthy controls.

The receptor comes from a young man with multiple sclerosis. Sequencing was performed on PBMCs. The J gene is TRBJ1-1, the V gene TRBV5-1, with 7 bases matching TRBD1. The CDR3 here is CASSSQGGGTEAFF. CDR3 bases: TGCGCCAGCAGCTCCCAGGGGGGGGGCACTGAAGCTTTCTTT.